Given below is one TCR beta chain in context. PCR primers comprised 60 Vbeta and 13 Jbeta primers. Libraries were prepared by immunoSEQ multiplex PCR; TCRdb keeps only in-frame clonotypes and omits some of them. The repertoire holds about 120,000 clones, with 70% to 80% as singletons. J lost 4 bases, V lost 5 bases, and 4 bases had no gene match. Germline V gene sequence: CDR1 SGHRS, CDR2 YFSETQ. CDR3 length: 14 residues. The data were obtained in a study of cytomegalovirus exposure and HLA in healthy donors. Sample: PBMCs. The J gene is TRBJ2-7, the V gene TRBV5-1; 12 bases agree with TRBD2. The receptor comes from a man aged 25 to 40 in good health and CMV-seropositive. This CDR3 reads CASSRTSGVYEQYF. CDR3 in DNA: TGCGCCAGCAGTAGGACTAGCGGGGTTTACGAGCAGTACTTC.